This is a list of T cell receptor beta chains from one sample in a study of B cell selection in AIRE deficiency. This table comes from immunoSEQ multiplex PCR, and its TCRdb copy is limited to in-frame clones, with some not included. Altogether approximately 18,000 clones are present, approximately 94% being singletons, with the ten largest covering under 0.9%. Sequences were obtained from CD4+CD25+ Tregs sorted from PBMCs. The source of these receptors is a human donor in good health. Both conserved end residues are part of each CDR3. A D gene is named only where the DNA matches it firmly. Size tells how often a clone was seen (once, few, many) or the class of an expanded clone, and some rows leave it out.

>TRBJ2-3|TRBV5-5|NA|16|TRBD2
TGTGCCAGCAGCCCGGGACTAGAGTTAAGCACAGATACGCAGTATTTT
CASSPGLELSTDTQYF
>TRBJ1-4|TRBV27|NA|13|NA
TGTGCCAGCAGTTTAGGCCCGGGTGAAAAACTGTTTTTT
CASSLGPGEKLFF
>TRBJ1-1|TRBV28|NA|15|NA
TGTGCCAGCAGTTTCTGGGCGGGGGCGGGCACTGAAGCTTTCTTT
CASSFWAGAGTEAFF
>TRBJ1-4|TRBV19|NA|13|TRBD1
TGTGCCAGTAGGGGCAGGGGGCGTGAAAAACTGTTTTTT
CASRGRGREKLFF
>TRBJ2-1|TRBV28|NA|11|NA
TGTGCCAGCAGTTTATTCGGTGAGCAGTTCTTC
CASSLFGEQFF
>TRBJ2-5|TRBV20-1|NA|10|NA
TGCAGTGCTAGGCGGGAGACCCAGTACTTC
CSARRETQYF
>TRBJ2-4|TRBV9|NA|14|NA
TGTGCCAGCAGTGAGGACTCCTCGAGGGACATTCAGTACTTC
CASSEDSSRDIQYF
>TRBJ2-5|TRBV7-8|once|12|NA
TGTGCCAGCAGCTTCCGTTACGAGACCCGGTACTTC
CASSFRYETRYF
>TRBJ1-2|TRBV28|NA|11|TRBD1
TGTGCCAGCAGTTGGGACAGGGGGTACACCTTC
CASSWDRGYTF
>TRBJ2-3|TRBV27|NA|15|TRBD2
TGTGCCAGCAGTTTAGGACTAGCTCCCCAGTATACGCAGTATTTT
CASSLGLAPQYTQYF
>TRBJ2-7|TRBV7-6|once|14|TRBD2
TGTGCCAGCAGTTTGACTAGCGGAGCCTACGAGCAGTACTTC
CASSLTSGAYEQYF
>TRBJ1-1|TRBV19|NA|13|NA
TGTGCCAGTAGTATTTGGGGGGGCACTGAAGCTTTCTTT
CASSIWGGTEAFF
>TRBJ1-4|TRBV19|NA|15|TRBD1
TGTGCCAGCCATGACCGGGACAGGTTTAATGAAAAACTGTTTTTT
CASHDRDRFNEKLFF
>TRBJ2-3|TRBV9|NA|17|NA
TGTGCCAGCAGCGTAGGTAGTAGCGGTACACTCACAGATACGCAGTATTTT
CASSVGSSGTLTDTQYF
>TRBJ2-5|TRBV9|NA|18|NA
TGTGCCAGCAGCACCCAACCCGGGAGAGGGTATGGGGCCGAGACCCAGTACTTC
CASSTQPGRGYGAETQYF
>TRBJ2-7|TRBV6-6|NA|16|TRBD1
TGTGCCAGCAGTCTGGGACAGTCCCTAAGCTCCTACGAGCAGTACTTC
CASSLGQSLSSYEQYF
>TRBJ1-3|TRBV7-9|once|13|NA
TGTGCCAGCAGCTCCACCACTGGAAACACCATATATTTT
CASSSTTGNTIYF
>TRBJ1-2|TRBV5-1|NA|13|NA
TGCGCCAGCAGCTTAGGATCTGACTATGGCTACACCTTC
CASSLGSDYGYTF
>TRBJ2-7|TRBV6-1|NA|14|TRBD2
TGTGCCATCAGTGACCTAGCGGGGCCCTACGAGCAGTACTTC
CAISDLAGPYEQYF
>TRBJ1-1|TRBV6-1|NA|16|TRBD1
TGTGCCAGCAGTGAATGGTGGGACAGCTTCAACACTGAAGCTTTCTTT
CASSEWWDSFNTEAFF
>TRBJ1-2|TRBV21-1|NA|18|NA
TGTGCCAGCAGAAAAAGAGGGCCTGTCGACAGGATTAACTATGGCTACACCTTC
CASRKRGPVDRINYGYTF
>TRBJ2-3|TRBV10-3|NA|13|NA
TGTGCCATCAGTGATTACAATGGGGGTACGCAGTATTTT
CAISDYNGGTQYF
>TRBJ1-2|TRBV11-2|NA|13|NA
TGTGCCAGCAGTGCTTCGGGCGGCTATGGCTACACCTTC
CASSASGGYGYTF
>TRBJ2-2|TRBV28|once|17|TRBD2
TGTGCCAGCAGCCCGGCGGGTAGCGGGAGGCTAGGCGGGGAGCTGTTTTTT
CASSPAGSGRLGGELFF
>TRBJ2-3|TRBV6-1|NA|17|NA
TGTGCCAGCAGTGGGGGGTTAGGTCAGAGCCTGACAGATACGCAGTATTTT
CASSGGLGQSLTDTQYF
>TRBJ2-3|TRBV5-1|NA|15|TRBD2
TGCGCCAGCAGTCGGACTAGCGGGAGCACAGATACGCAGTATTTT
CASSRTSGSTDTQYF
>TRBJ1-1|TRBV27|once|13|NA
TGTGCCAGCAGTCCCCGGACGGGCACTGAAGCTTTCTTT
CASSPRTGTEAFF
>TRBJ1-2|TRBV27|NA|15|TRBD1
TGTGCCAGCCGAAACAGGGGCCTAGCTAACTATGGCTACACCTTC
CASRNRGLANYGYTF
>TRBJ2-3|TRBV18|NA|16|NA
TGTGCCAGCTCACCAAGAGGAGGGGGCTTGACAGATACGCAGTATTTT
CASSPRGGGLTDTQYF
>TRBJ2-1|TRBV4-1|NA|13|NA
TGCGCCAGCGCGGGGTCTTCCTACAATGAGCAGTTCTTC
CASAGSSYNEQFF
>TRBJ1-1|TRBV28|NA|11|NA
TGTGCCAGCATAATTCGCACTGAAGCTTTCTTT
CASIIRTEAFF
>TRBJ2-3|TRBV6-1|NA|18|TRBD2
TGTGCCAGCAGTGCGCTGGTGAGACTAGCGGGAGTAGGAGATACGCAGTATTTT
CASSALVRLAGVGDTQYF
>TRBJ1-2|TRBV4-1|NA|14|NA
TGCGCCAGCAGCCAAGGGGCAGGGCTTTATGGCTACACCTTC
CASSQGAGLYGYTF
>TRBJ2-5|TRBV2|NA|15|TRBD2
TGTGCCAGCAGCGGCCTAGCGGGAGGTGGGGGGACCCAGTACTTC
CASSGLAGGGGTQYF
>TRBJ2-1|TRBV7-2|NA|13|NA
TGTGCCAGCAGTTGGGTAGGTTACAATGAGCAGTTCTTC
CASSWVGYNEQFF
>TRBJ1-2|TRBV7-2|few|14|NA
TGTGCCAGCAGCTTTCGGAGGGTTTCCTATGGCTACACCTTC
CASSFRRVSYGYTF